One sample yielded the 2 T cell receptor beta chains listed below, sequenced in a study of cytomegalovirus exposure and HLA in healthy donors. PCR primers comprised 60 Vbeta and 13 Jbeta primers. Repertoires were generated with immunoSEQ multiplex PCR, while TCRdb's copy carries only in-frame clones and drops some. Altogether more than 110,000 clones are present, roughly 79% being singletons, with the ten largest covering 2.8%. The source material was PBMCs. Receptors were obtained from a male donor in good health and CMV-seronegative.

V is TRBV7-3 and J is TRBJ2-1; 14 bases map to TRBD2. V was clipped by 2 bases and J by 7 bases; unmatched bases: 4. The CDR3 is 16 amino acids. Germline lookup yields CDR1 SGHTA and CDR2 FQGTGA. This CDR3 is CASSLRLAGGFNEQFF. The CDR3 bases are TGTGCCAGCAGCTTACGACTAGCGGGGGGGTTTAATGAGCAGTTCTTC.

This clone was counted only a few times. The chain joins TRBV11-2 to TRBJ2-1, with 7 bases fitting TRBD2. The germline gives CDR1 SGHAT, CDR2 FQNNGV. This CDR3 spans 14 amino acids. J lost 10 bases, V lost 8 bases, and 14 bases had no gene match. CDR3 sequence (DNA): TGTGCCAGCTCGGAGGGTCTAGCGGACCCAGAGCAGTTCTTC. Residues: CASSEGLADPEQFF.